The entry that follows covers one TCR beta chain sequence. These data are taken from a study of blood T cell repertoires in COVID-19. Assay used: immunoSEQ multiplex PCR; TCRdb lists only in-frame clones, some missing. The repertoire holds hundreds of thousands of clones, with 89% as singletons. Per the germline V gene, CDR1 is SGHRS and CDR2 is YFSETQ. The ends were cut back, 4 bases at V and 1 base at J, with 15 bases in the middle. The CDR3 contains 15 residues. The genes are TRBV5-1 and TRBJ2-7; tentatively, D is TRBD1 (6 bases). Sequenced sample: peripheral blood. The sequence came from a woman aged 25 to 45 with COVID-19, enrolled during active disease. CDR3 in DNA: TGCGCCAGCAGCGTCACAGGGTTGAGGTCCTACGAGCAGTACTTC. This translates into CASSVTGLRSYEQYF.